A single sample gave rise to the 22 T cell receptor beta chains below, sequenced in a study of early T cells in non-severe SARS-CoV-2 infection. TCRdb ran MiXCR on the 5' RACE reads and lists one entry per CDR3 protein. The table includes some 50,000 distinct CDR3 sequences, 8.7% detected once. The sequences come from whole blood, collected at baseline. The receptor source for this set is an adult who was a healthcare worker with PCR-confirmed SARS-CoV-2 infection or an uninfected control (not recorded which).

In its sample, this clonotype was seen many times. CDR3 coding DNA: TGCAGCGTTGACCTCGCCGAGGACAGGGTCGGGACCCAGTACTTC. Amino acids: CSVDLAEDRVGTQYF. The V gene is TRBV29-1, the J gene TRBJ2-5, with TRBD1 identical over 8 bases. Germline assignment: CDR1 SQVTM and CDR2 ANQGSEA. This CDR3 contains 15 residues. V trimming: 3 bases; J trimming: 7 bases; junction bases outside the gene matches: 13. The full variable domain, its missing parts supplied by reference TRBV29-1 and TRBJ2-5, is SAVISQKPSRDICQRGTSLTIQCQVDSQVTMMFWYRQQPGQSLTLIATANQGSEATYESGFVIDKFPISRPNLTFSTLTVSNMSPEDSSIYLCSVDLAEDRVGTQYFGPGTRLLVL.

J is TRBJ2-7 and V is TRBV7-9, with D unresolved. This CDR3 comprises 12 residues. In germline, CDR1 is SEHNR, CDR2 FQNEAQ (reference sequence). V lost 4 bases to trimming and J lost 5 bases, with 9 bases between them. The CDR3: CASSYPQNEQYF. The CDR3 region has the DNA TGTGCCAGCAGCTACCCCCAAAACGAGCAGTACTTC.

This clonotype was counted at least ten times. This chain joins TRBV20-1 and TRBJ2-3; 8 nucleotides match TRBD2. Trimming cost V 6 bases and J 7 bases; bases outside gene matches: 12. Germline V gene lookup returns CDR1 DFQATT and CDR2 SNEGSKA (reference sequence). CDR3 length: 14 residues. CDR3 in DNA: TGCAGTGCAAATCCGGGACTAGAAAGAAATACGCAGTATTTT. As protein: CSANPGLERNTQYF.

V and J are TRBV6-4 and TRBJ2-4; a possible D gene is TRBD1 (6 bases). Germline V lookup: CDR1 MRHNA, CDR2 SNTAGT. V lost 6 bases to trimming and J lost 6 bases, with 21 bases between them. The CDR3 is 16 amino acids. CDR3 nucleotide sequence: TGTGCCAGCAGCCCACACCCGGGCTTAGGGGGAAACATTCAGTACTTC. This codes for CASSPHPGLGGNIQYF.

This clonotype has just a few counts. The chain has TRBV6-5 and TRBJ2-5; 7 positions match TRBD2. Looked up from germline, CDR1 is MNHEY and CDR2 is SVGAGI. V shed 6 bases, J shed 7 bases, and the junction held 11 bases outside the gene matches. The CDR3 is 14 residues long. CDR3 coding DNA: TGTGCCAGCAGCCCCGAAGGACTAGTTCGGACCCAGTACTTC. Amino acid sequence: CASSPEGLVRTQYF.

The J gene is TRBJ2-3, the V gene TRBV5-1, with D maybe TRBD1 (5 bases). This CDR3 is built from 14 residues. The germline CDR1 and CDR2 sequences are SGHRS and YFSETQ. The V end lost 4 bases, the J end lost 2 bases, and 11 bases lay between the germline ends. This chain's CDR3 is CASSATVFTDTQYF. The CDR3 DNA reads as TGCGCCAGCAGCGCGACAGTGTTCACAGATACGCAGTATTTT.

The sample holds a few counts of this clonotype. The rearrangement links TRBV19 to TRBJ2-7; the match to TRBD2 covers 7 bases. The CDR3 has 14 residues. Looked up from germline, CDR1 is LNHDA and CDR2 is SQIVND (reference sequence). V gave up 4 bases and J gave up 4 bases; unmatched junction bases: 7. The CDR3 is CASSNGGSSYEQYF. The CDR3 DNA follows: TGTGCCAGTAGTAACGGCGGGAGCTCTTACGAGCAGTACTTC.

This clonotype occurred many times. J is TRBJ2-7 and V is TRBV4-1; D not certain. This CDR3 spans 15 amino acids. The germline V gene encodes CDR1 MGHRA and CDR2 YSYEKL. Between the trimmed V and J ends, which lost 0 bases and 0 bases, there was a span of 9 bases. As DNA, the CDR3 is TGCGCCAGCAGCCAAGAAGGAGCCAGCTCCTACGAGCAGTACTTC. It codes for CASSQEGASSYEQYF.

In its sample, this clonotype was seen many times. The V and J genes are TRBV20-1 and TRBJ2-1; perhaps D is TRBD1 or TRBD2 (6 bases each). The CDR3 consists of 12 residues. Germline assignment: CDR1 DFQATT and CDR2 SNEGSKA (reference sequence). Trimming removed 1 base at V and 7 bases at J, with 8 bases between. The CDR3 bases are TGCAGTGCTAGAGGAGGGGGGAATGAGCAGTTCTTC. Encoded protein: CSARGGGNEQFF.

This clonotype was observed a few times. The chain uses TRBV5-1 and TRBJ1-1; D is unresolved. Germline lookup yields CDR1 SGHRS and CDR2 YFSETQ. The CDR3 totals 13 residues. V gave up 2 bases and J gave up 5 bases, with 10 bases separating them. The CDR3 DNA follows: TGCGCCAGCAGCTTTTCGATGGATACTGAAGCTTTCTTT. Amino acids: CASSFSMDTEAFF. The variable domain in full, with the rest retrieved from reference TRBV5-1 and TRBJ1-1, is KAGVTQTPRYLIKTRGQQVTLSCSPISGHRSVSWYQQTPGQGLQFLFEYFSETQRNKGNFPGRFSGRQFSNSRSEMNVSTLELGDSALYLCASSFSMDTEAFFGQGTRLTVV.

A few counts support this clonotype. This chain uses TRBV6-5 with TRBJ2-2, with D possibly matching TRBD2 (6 bases). Germline-derived CDR1 and CDR2 are MNHEY and SVGAGI. V shed 7 bases and J shed 0 bases, with 12 bases lying between them. The CDR3 is 15 residues long. CDR3 amino acids: CASTRDSPNTGELFF. CDR3 bases: TGTGCCAGCACCCGGGACTCTCCGAACACCGGGGAGCTGTTTTTT.

At least ten counts were recorded for this clonotype. The gene calls are TRBV11-1 and TRBJ1-1; tentatively, D is TRBD1 (5 bases). The V end lost 4 bases, the J end lost 8 bases, and 14 bases lay between the germline ends. CDR1 is SGHAT, CDR2 FQDESV, per germline (reference sequence). CDR3 length: 13 amino acids. This CDR3 is CASSSWRGMEAFF. The CDR3, as DNA: TGTGCCAGCAGCTCTTGGCGGGGGATGGAAGCTTTCTTT.

This clonotype was detected a few times. The V gene is TRBV5-6, the J gene TRBJ2-3; no clear D gene. This CDR3 region has 16 residues. The V and J ends lost 0 bases and 2 bases respectively, with 13 bases between them. Germline loops: CDR1 SGHDT, CDR2 YYEEEE. The chain's CDR3 is CASSLAQFLLTDTQYF. In DNA, the CDR3 is TGTGCCAGCAGCTTGGCACAGTTTCTCCTCACAGATACGCAGTATTTT.

This clonotype was recorded at least ten times. This chain links TRBV5-8 with TRBJ1-2; 10 bases fit TRBD1. There are 15 residues in the CDR3. Unmatched junction bases numbered 6, after V lost 5 bases and J lost 2 bases. CDR1 is SGHTS and CDR2 is YDEGEE in the germline V gene. The chain's CDR3 is CASRPLGQGNYGYTF. Written as DNA, the CDR3 is TGTGCCAGCAGACCCCTGGGACAGGGGAACTATGGCTACACCTTC. Using reference TRBV5-8 and TRBJ1-2 for the parts outside the CDR3, the full variable domain is EAGVTQSPTHLIKTRGQQATLRCSPISGHTSVYWYQQALGLGLQFLLWYDEGEERNRGNFPPRFSGRQFPNYSSELNVNALELEDSALYLCASRPLGQGNYGYTFGSGTRLTVV.

This clonotype has at least ten counts. The CDR3: CASSIAAGAGEQFF. The CDR3 DNA is TGTGCCAGTAGTATAGCGGCCGGGGCTGGAGAGCAGTTCTTC. V and J are TRBV19 and TRBJ2-1, with D perhaps being TRBD1 or TRBD2 (5 bases each). The germline V gene encodes CDR1 LNHDA and CDR2 SQIVND (reference sequence). Trimming stripped 1 base from V and 10 bases from J, with 14 bases between. This CDR3 is 14 amino acids long.

This clonotype was counted many times. The chain is built from TRBV7-9 and TRBJ2-3, with D possibly TRBD2 on 6 matching bases. V gave up 11 bases and J gave up 0 bases, with 21 bases separating them. Germline CDR1 SEHNR, CDR2 FQNEAQ (reference sequence). The CDR3 is 16 residues long. Here the CDR3 DNA reads TGTGCCTGCCAACGATCCGGGAGCGGTAGCACAGATACGCAGTATTTT. As protein: CACQRSGSGSTDTQYF. Complete variable domain (other parts from reference TRBV7-9 and TRBJ2-3): DTGVSQNPRHKITKRGQNVTFRCDPISEHNRLYWYRQTLGQGPEFLTYFQNEAQLEKSRLLSDRFSAERPKGSFSTLEIQRTEQGDSAMYLCACQRSGSGSTDTQYFGPGTRLTVL.

The chain couples TRBV3-1 to TRBJ2-2, with 9 nucleotides matching TRBD1. Germline V gene data show CDR1 as LGHDT and CDR2 as YNNKEL (reference sequence). The CDR3 contains 20 residues. V shed 6 bases, J shed 1 base, and the junction held 18 bases outside the gene matches. The CDR3 is CASRGKNGQGFTRNTGELFF. The CDR3 region has the DNA TGTGCCAGCAGGGGGAAAAACGGACAGGGGTTCACTCGGAACACCGGGGAGCTGTTTTTT.

This clonotype has ten or more counts. The gene calls are TRBV19 and TRBJ1-5, with D perhaps TRBD1 (5 bases). The ends were cut back, 4 bases at V and 4 bases at J, with 14 bases in the middle. Germline CDR1 and CDR2: LNHDA and SQIVND (reference sequence). The CDR3 has 15 residues. This chain's CDR3 is CASSREGLGNQPQHF. The CDR3 DNA reads as TGTGCCAGTAGTAGAGAGGGGTTGGGAAATCAGCCCCAGCATTTT.

The CDR3 bases are TGTGCCAGCAGCTTAATAAGGCAGAGCTCTGGAAACACCATATATTTT. Translated: CASSLIRQSSGNTIYF. The genes are TRBV7-9 and TRBJ1-3; D remains ambiguous. Germline CDR1 reads SEHNR; CDR2 reads FQNEAQ (reference sequence). V was cut by 2 bases and J by 0 bases, with 11 bases left in between. This CDR3 is 16 amino acids long.

The V and J genes are TRBV7-9 and TRBJ1-2, with D possibly TRBD1 on 6 matching bases. The length of the CDR3 is 13 residues. The germline V gene has CDR1 SEHNR and CDR2 FQNEAQ (reference sequence). The V end lost 6 bases, the J end lost 2 bases, and 10 bases lay between the germline ends. This CDR3 reads CASRIGQNYGYTF. CDR3 bases: TGTGCCAGCAGAATAGGACAGAACTATGGCTACACCTTC.

This clonotype has just a few counts. The rearrangement joins TRBV24-1 to TRBJ1-3; 7 nucleotides agree with TRBD1. V trimming: 4 bases; J trimming: 3 bases; junction bases outside the gene matches: 8. CDR1 and CDR2 (germline): KGHDR, SFDVKD. The CDR3 consists of 16 residues. DNA for the CDR3: TGTGCCACCAGTGACCAACAGGGGCGCGTTGGAAACACCATATATTTT. Translation: CATSDQQGRVGNTIYF.

This clonotype was seen only a few times. The rearrangement joins TRBV29-1 to TRBJ2-1; D is perhaps TRBD2 (6 bases). Germline CDR1 and CDR2: SQVTM and ANQGSEA. This CDR3 comprises 13 residues. Here the CDR3 reads CSLARGGSNEQFF. CDR3 DNA: TGCAGTTTGGCGCGGGGTGGCTCCAATGAGCAGTTCTTC.